This is a list of T cell receptor beta chains from one sample in a study of blood T cell repertoires in COVID-19. This table comes from immunoSEQ multiplex PCR, and its TCRdb copy is limited to in-frame clones, with some not included. The sample contains tens of thousands of clones, over 80% of which appear only once. Sequences were obtained from peripheral blood. These receptor sequences come from a man between 65 and 85 years old with acute or convalescent COVID-19. Both conserved end residues are part of each CDR3. D genes are given only for firm matches. Some rows have no size entry. The others give once, few or many, or a class for an expanded clone.

abundance	v_gene	j_gene	d_gene	CDR3nt	CDR3aa
few	TRBV19	TRBJ1-6	-	TGTGCCAGTAGTACCGGGGGGGGAGCCTCACCCCTCCACTTT	CASSTGGGASPLHF
-	TRBV18	TRBJ2-7	TRBD2	TGTGCCAGCTCACCATCAAGGGAGGGAGAAGGCGAGCAGTACTTC	CASSPSREGEGEQYF
-	TRBV7-9	TRBJ2-2	TRBD1	TGTGCCAGCAGCTGGAGACAGGGTCTTGGCGGGGAGCTGTTTTTT	CASSWRQGLGGELFF
once	TRBV2	TRBJ1-1	-	TGTGCCAGCAGTGGATGGGGGGGCACTGAAGCTTTCTTT	CASSGWGGTEAFF
-	TRBV13	TRBJ2-5	TRBD1	TGTGCCAGCAGCGCAAGGGACAGGGGGGAGACCCAGTACTTC	CASSARDRGETQYF
-	TRBV19	TRBJ2-7	TRBD1	TGTGCCAGTAGTATAGGTCGCCGGGACAGGGGCCACGAGCAGTACTTC	CASSIGRRDRGHEQYF
-	TRBV2	TRBJ2-5	-	TGTGCCAGCAGCAGACAGGCCTTAGGACAAGAGACCCAGTACTTC	CASSRQALGQETQYF
-	TRBV4-2	TRBJ2-1	-	TGTGCCAGCAGCCCTTCCCTACTAGGTTCCTACAATGAGCAGTTCTTC	CASSPSLLGSYNEQFF
-	TRBV28	TRBJ1-5	TRBD1	TGTGCCAGCAGTTTACGACAAAGGTCGTGGGGCAGGGGGAATAATCAGCCCCAGCATTTT	CASSLRQRSWGRGNNQPQHF
-	TRBV2	TRBJ2-3	-	TGTGCCGGGGGGAGCGCAGATACGCAGTATTTT	CAGGSADTQYF
-	TRBV3-1/TRBV3-2	TRBJ2-3	TRBD2	TGTGCCAGCAGCCAAGATTGGGGACTAGCGGGGGGGCTACGCACAGATACGCAGTATTTT	CASSQDWGLAGGLRTDTQYF
few	TRBV7-9	TRBJ2-7	TRBD1	TGTGCCAGCAGCCCCAGGGACAGGGATTACGAGCAGTACTTC	CASSPRDRDYEQYF
many	TRBV7-8	TRBJ1-1	-	TGTGCCAGCAGCTTTCCCTTCGGGGGGCACGCTAACACTGAAGCTTTCTTT	CASSFPFGGHANTEAFF
-	TRBV29-1	TRBJ1-4	-	TGCAGCGTTAAGTCCGCAGGGAAGGGGGAAAAACTGTTTTTT	CSVKSAGKGEKLFF
-	TRBV2	TRBJ1-6	-	TGTGCCAGCAGTGTCCAGGGCAATTCACCCCTCCACTTT	CASSVQGNSPLHF
-	TRBV12-5	TRBJ1-4	-	TGTGCTAGTGGTACGTCACGGAGGTTTGAGAATGAAAAACTGTTTTTT	CASGTSRRFENEKLFF
-	TRBV21-1	TRBJ1-6	-	TGTGCCAGCAGCAAAGCACTTCCGGACTCCGGGCCCAGCTCCTATAATTCACCCCTCCACTTT	CASSKALPDSGPSSYNSPLHF
-	TRBV6-5	TRBJ2-3	-	TGTGCCACCATTTTAAACGCGTGGGATACGCAGTATTTT	CATILNAWDTQYF
-	TRBV5-8	TRBJ2-1	-	TGTGCCAGCAGCTACAGGGTGGGGTCCTACAATGAGCAGTTCTTC	CASSYRVGSYNEQFF
-	TRBV7-2	TRBJ2-7	-	TGTGCCAGCAGCGTCGGGGGATCCTACGAGCAGTACTTC	CASSVGGSYEQYF
-	TRBV19	TRBJ2-7	-	TGTGCCAGTAGTAGGTATGCGAGAAGCTCCTACGAGCAGTACTTC	CASSRYARSSYEQYF
-	TRBV3-1/TRBV3-2	TRBJ2-5	-	TGTGCCAGCAGCCAGTCGAGGGCCCAGTACTTC	CASSQSRAQYF
-	TRBV2	TRBJ1-6	-	TGTGCCAGCAGTGTGAGAGGGATAGACTTGAATTCACCCCTCCACTTT	CASSVRGIDLNSPLHF
-	TRBV2	TRBJ1-2	-	TGTGCCAGCCAGTGGGGGGGAGGATCTAACTATGGCTACACCTTC	CASQWGGGSNYGYTF
-	TRBV6-5	TRBJ1-2	-	TGTGCCAGCAGGCGTGAGTACGGCTATGGCTACACCTTC	CASRREYGYGYTF
-	TRBV3-1/TRBV3-2	TRBJ2-2	TRBD1	TGTGCCAGCAGCCAAGCCGACAGGGCCACCGGGGAGCTGTTTTTT	CASSQADRATGELFF
-	TRBV2	TRBJ1-1	-	TGTGCCAGCAGTGATCCCCAGGTAGGGAACACTGAAGCTTTCTTT	CASSDPQVGNTEAFF
-	TRBV5-4	TRBJ2-1	-	TGTGCCAGCAGCTTTTCGGAGGGTTTGTCCTACAATGAGCAGTTCTTC	CASSFSEGLSYNEQFF
-	TRBV5-1	TRBJ2-1	-	TGCGCCAGCAGCTTGCGCCTTCCGGAGGTCAATGAGCAGTTCTTC	CASSLRLPEVNEQFF
many	TRBV3-1/TRBV3-2	TRBJ1-6	-	TGTGCCAGCAGCCATTGGGCTTCGAACTATAATTCACCCCTCCACTTT	CASSHWASNYNSPLHF
-	TRBV19	TRBJ2-5	-	TGTGCCAGTAGTATCCGCAGGAGGGATGGGGTGAAAGAGACCCAGTACTTC	CASSIRRRDGVKETQYF
-	TRBV5-1	TRBJ1-1	TRBD1	TGCGCCAGCAGCTTAGGGACAGCGAACACTGAAGCTTTCTTT	CASSLGTANTEAFF
-	TRBV2	TRBJ1-6	-	TGTGCCAGCAGTGTTGACATCACCTCACCCCTCCACTTT	CASSVDITSPLHF
-	TRBV27	TRBJ2-7	-	TGTGCCAGCAGTCCTCTTGACACTTTTGACGAGCAGTACTTC	CASSPLDTFDEQYF
-	TRBV2	TRBJ2-1	TRBD2	TGTGCCAGCAACCCGAGCGGGGGGCCTTACAATGAGCAGTTCTTC	CASNPSGGPYNEQFF
-	TRBV18	TRBJ2-7	TRBD1	TGTGCCAGCTCCCGCGGGACAGGGGACCTTTGGGACTACGAGCAGTACTTC	CASSRGTGDLWDYEQYF
once	TRBV5-4	TRBJ1-2	-	TGTGCCAGCAGCTTCCCAGGGGAATTCTATGGCTACACCTTC	CASSFPGEFYGYTF
-	TRBV3-1/TRBV3-2	TRBJ1-2	-	TGTGCCAGCAGACCCGACAGAACTAACTATGGCTACACCTTC	CASRPDRTNYGYTF